The 30 T cell receptor beta chains given below trace back to one sample, sequenced in a study of blood T cell repertoires in COVID-19. TCRdb's copy holds only in-frame clones and misses some; the assay was immunoSEQ multiplex PCR. This sample has a few hundred thousand clones; 75% to 90% occur once, and the top ten carry about 10%. The specimen sequenced was peripheral blood. The origin of the receptors is a woman in her seventies with acute or convalescent COVID-19.

The V and J genes are TRBV5-6 and TRBJ2-7, with D perhaps TRBD1 (6 bases). This CDR3 comprises 16 residues. Trimming stripped 5 bases from V and 1 base from J, with 19 bases between. Germline CDR1 SGHDT, CDR2 YYEEEE. The CDR3 here is CASSSEGRGFSYEQYF. The CDR3, as DNA: TGTGCCAGCAGTTCCGAGGGCAGGGGCTTTTCCTACGAGCAGTACTTC.

V usage is TRBV1 and J usage is TRBJ2-1; the DNA was not used to check the table's D call, TRBD2. TRBV1 is assigned pseudogene status. The CDR3 is 14 residues long. This CDR3 reads CTSSHTGTSWEQFF. The CDR3 DNA reads TGCACCAGCAGCCACACCGGGACTAGCTGGGAGCAGTTCTTC.

This chain links TRBV5-1 with TRBJ2-1; a possible D gene is TRBD1 (5 bases). Germline CDR1 is SGHRS and CDR2 is YFSETQ. The V end was cut by 4 bases, the J end by 5 bases, with 19 bases between. CDR3 size: 16 residues. The CDR3 sequence: CASSPRKSGWDNEQFF. CDR3 DNA: TGCGCCAGCAGCCCGAGGAAGTCAGGGTGGGACAATGAGCAGTTCTTC.

Comment on this clone: Distinct nucleotide sequences in the sample also encode this CDR3. V usage is TRBV2 and J usage is TRBJ1-5; D not resolved. Germline V gives CDR1 SNHLY, CDR2 FYNNEI. The CDR3 runs to 11 residues. The V end was cut by 3 bases, the J end by 7 bases, with 4 bases between. The CDR3 reads CASSDGQPQHF. The CDR3 DNA is TGTGCCAGCAGTGACGGGCAGCCCCAGCATTTT.

J is TRBJ1-2 and V is TRBV19, with TRBD1 matching over 7 bases. Germline V CDR1 and CDR2: LNHDA, SQIVND (reference sequence). This CDR3 has 15 residues. After removal of 5 bases from V and 8 bases from J, the junction contained 14 bases not matched to a gene. Here the CDR3 DNA reads TGTGCCAGTAGTTGGCGAGGGGGCCCTGGTCGGGGCTACACCTTC. Its protein product is CASSWRGGPGRGYTF. Drawing the rest from reference TRBV19 and TRBJ1-2, the complete variable domain is DGGITQSPKYLFRKEGQNVTLSCEQNLNHDAMYWYRQDPGQGLRLIYYSQIVNDFQKGDIAEGYSVSREKKESFPLTVTSAQKNPTAFYLCASSWRGGPGRGYTFGSGTRLTVV.

The chain employs TRBV11-3 and TRBJ2-3; tentatively, D is TRBD1 (6 bases). The CDR3 contains 16 residues. Germline CDR1 and CDR2: SGHNT and YENEEA. Trimming took 1 base from V and 2 from J, leaving 13 bases between them. This CDR3 reads CASSLGGRGPTDTQYF. DNA of the CDR3: TGTGCCAGCAGCTTAGGTGGCAGGGGCCCCACAGATACGCAGTATTTT.

For the CDR3, the DNA is TGTGCCAGCAGCTTAGTGGGGACAGGGGGCACTGAAGCTTTCTTT. Protein: CASSLVGTGGTEAFF. The chain is built from TRBV7-8 and TRBJ1-1, with 11 positions matching TRBD1. The CDR3 is 15 residues long. CDR1 and CDR2 from the germline V gene are SGHVS and FQNEAQ. Trimming at V came to 1 base and at J to 4 bases, leaving 2 bases not matched to a gene. Full variable domain (outside the CDR3, taken from reference TRBV7-8 and TRBJ1-1): GAGVSQSPRYKVAKRGQDVALRCDPISGHVSLFWYQQALGQGPEFLTYFQNEAQLDKSGLPSDRFFAERPEGSVSTLKIQRTQQEDSAVYLCASSLVGTGGTEAFFGQGTRLTVV.

The chain has TRBV2 and TRBJ1-2; 12 bases are shared with TRBD1. Germline V lookup: CDR1 SNHLY, CDR2 FYNNEI. J was trimmed by 1 base and V by 5 bases; bases with no gene match: 5. The CDR3 spans 16 residues. As DNA, the CDR3 is TGTGCCAGCAGTCGGGACAGGGGGCTACTTAACTATGGCTACACCTTC. Amino acids: CASSRDRGLLNYGYTF.

The genes are TRBV5-1 and TRBJ2-3; TRBD2 matches at 11 bases. The CDR3 covers 16 residues. Germline CDR1 and CDR2: SGHRS and YFSETQ. The V and J ends lost 3 bases and 3 bases, in that order; junction bases with no gene match: 6. The CDR3 DNA sequence: TGCGCCAGCAGCTCCTCTAGCGGGGGGTTAACAGATACGCAGTATTTT. Protein product: CASSSSSGGLTDTQYF.

Comment on this clone: Other DNA sequences in this sample translate to the same CDR3. V is TRBV29-1 and J is TRBJ1-2; D is ambiguous. In germline, CDR1 is SQVTM, CDR2 ANQGSEA. Between the trimmed V and J ends, which lost 3 bases and 4 bases, there was a span of 9 bases. The CDR3 contains 12 residues. The CDR3: CSVDRGGYGYTF. CDR3 DNA: TGCAGCGTTGACCGGGGTGGCTATGGCTACACCTTC.

This rearrangement joins TRBV27 to TRBJ2-7; TRBD1 might be the D (6 bases). The CDR3 spans 15 residues. V was pared by 3 bases and J by 2 bases, with 14 bases between. Germline V gene lookup returns CDR1 MNHEY and CDR2 SMNVEV (reference sequence). The CDR3 sequence is CASSFSPGTTYEQYF. The DNA for the CDR3 is TGTGCCAGCAGTTTCTCACCCGGGACAACCTACGAGCAGTACTTC.

The chain has TRBV5-4 and TRBJ2-2, with TRBD2 matching 13 bases. V shed 3 bases and J 0 bases; nucleotides not matched to a gene: 2. Germline-derived CDR1 and CDR2 are SGHNT and YYREEE (reference sequence). The CDR3 length is 17 residues. The CDR3 protein is CASSWGLAGTNTGELFF. The CDR3 DNA reads TGTGCCAGCAGCTGGGGACTAGCGGGGACGAACACCGGGGAGCTGTTTTTT.

The V gene is TRBV5-1, the J gene TRBJ2-1; 8 nucleotides align to TRBD2. The CDR3 runs 14 residues. Germline-derived CDR1 and CDR2 are SGHRS and YFSETQ. J was trimmed by 6 bases and V by 6 bases; bases with no gene match: 8. The CDR3 is CASTLSGAINEQFF. DNA of the CDR3: TGCGCCAGCACCCTTAGCGGGGCCATCAATGAGCAGTTCTTC.

V gene TRBV27 combines with J gene TRBJ1-1; D perhaps matches TRBD1 (6 bases). The V and J ends lost 1 base and 0 bases respectively, with 9 bases between them. Germline CDR1 and CDR2: MNHEY and SMNVEV (reference sequence). The CDR3 covers 15 residues. CDR3 nucleotides: TGTGCCAGCAGTTTATATCAGGGGATGAACACTGAAGCTTTCTTT. Its translation: CASSLYQGMNTEAFF.

The V and J genes are TRBV6-2 or TRBV6-3 and TRBJ2-7, with 7 bases matching TRBD1. The CDR3 runs to 16 residues. V was pared by 4 bases and J by 3 bases, with 12 bases of the junction left unmatched. Germline V gene lookup returns CDR1 MNHEY and CDR2 SVGEGT. In DNA form, the CDR3 reads TGTGCCAGCAGTTCCGACAGGGAACCACCCCGCTACGAGCAGTACTTC. Amino acids: CASSSDREPPRYEQYF.

The chain combines TRBV6-1 with TRBJ1-6; 9 bases are a match to TRBD1. Germline CDR1 reads MNHNS; CDR2 reads SASEGT. The CDR3 contains 15 residues. The trim removed 3 bases at V and 10 bases at J, leaving 7 bases unmatched. CDR3 sequence (DNA): TGTGCCAGCAGTGAGTGGGGACAGGGCCGATCACCCCTCCACTTT. Translated, it gives CASSEWGQGRSPLHF.

J is TRBJ2-7 and V is TRBV30; possibly TRBD1 for D (6 bases). The CDR3 covers 14 residues. Trimming took 3 bases from V and 6 from J, leaving 18 bases between them. Germline V lookup: CDR1 GTSNPN, CDR2 SVGIG (reference sequence). The CDR3 DNA reads as TGTGCCTGGAGCAACGAGGCAGGGGTAGGCGAGCAGTACTTC. It yields the protein CAWSNEAGVGEQYF.

The chain has TRBV7-3 and TRBJ2-3; tentatively, D is TRBD2 (5 bases). V gave up 5 bases and J gave up 5 bases, with 8 bases separating them. CDR3 size: 12 residues. CDR1 is SGHTA and CDR2 is FQGTGA in the germline V gene. CDR3 sequence: CASSRGLDTQYF. Written as DNA, the CDR3 is TGTGCCAGCAGCCGAGGGTTAGATACGCAGTATTTT.

The chain combines TRBV9 with TRBJ2-5; 11 nucleotides match TRBD2. Germline CDR1 reads SGDLS; CDR2 reads YYNGEE. The CDR3 consists of 16 residues. The V and J ends lost 0 bases and 6 bases, in that order; junction bases with no gene match: 7. The CDR3 region has the DNA TGTGCCAGCAGCGTAGGGGTAGCGGGGGGGCAGCAGACCCAGTACTTC. Translating gives CASSVGVAGGQQTQYF.

Here the CDR3 reads CASGRGAGGNTIYF. Here the CDR3 DNA reads TGTGCCAGTGGGCGGGGAGCGGGGGGAAACACCATATATTTT. The chain carries TRBV7-2 and TRBJ1-3, with D hard to call. CDR3 length equals 14 residues. Germline V gives CDR1 SGHTA, CDR2 FQGNSA. V lost 9 bases and J lost 4, with 16 bases in between.

This rearrangement joins TRBV27 to TRBJ2-2; 7 positions agree with TRBD1. Germline CDR1 is MNHEY and CDR2 is SMNVEV (reference sequence). The CDR3 extends over 14 amino acids. V gave up 8 bases and J gave up 7 bases; unmatched junction bases: 10. CDR3 DNA sequence: TGTGCCAGCTACTCTGGACAGGCCTACGGGGAGCTGTTTTTT. Translation: CASYSGQAYGELFF.

The chain joins TRBV7-8 to TRBJ2-5, with 8 bases matching TRBD2. J gave up 2 bases and V 7 bases, and 12 bases lay outside the gene matches. Germline V lookup: CDR1 SGHVS, CDR2 FQNEAQ. The CDR3 extends over 16 amino acids. The CDR3 coding sequence is TGTGCCAGCACCCCGCGGGGGGCCAACCAACAAGAGACCCAGTACTTC. Protein: CASTPRGANQQETQYF.

The chain carries TRBV2 and TRBJ2-6; 9 nucleotides agree with TRBD1. The CDR3 is 17 residues long. The junction had 7 bases not matched to a gene; V was cut back by 5 bases and J by 2 bases. Germline loops: CDR1 SNHLY, CDR2 FYNNEI. The CDR3 reads CASSPGTGRPGANVLTF. In DNA, the CDR3 is TGTGCCAGCAGTCCCGGGACAGGGAGACCTGGGGCCAACGTCCTGACTTTC.

This sequence joins TRBV6-6 and TRBJ2-2; tentatively, D is TRBD2 (6 bases). This CDR3 is built from 14 residues. V dropped 5 bases and J dropped 6 bases, with 13 bases sitting between them. The germline V gene has CDR1 MNHNY and CDR2 SVGAGI (reference sequence). This chain's CDR3 is CASSDGGRAGELFF. For the CDR3, the DNA is TGTGCCAGCAGTGACGGGGGAAGGGCCGGGGAGCTGTTTTTT.

This chain joins TRBV3-1 (or the pseudogene TRBV3-2) and TRBJ1-1, with D maybe TRBD1 (6 bases). V dropped 7 bases and J dropped 4 bases, with 13 bases sitting between them. CDR1 is LGHDT and CDR2 is YNNKEL in the germline V gene (reference sequence). The CDR3 consists of 13 residues. CDR3 DNA sequence: TGTGCCAGCACCCCGGGACAAATCACTGAAGCTTTCTTT. Translation gives CASTPGQITEAFF.

J is TRBJ2-7 and V is TRBV5-1; D not resolved. The germline V and J ends were trimmed by 0 bases and 2 bases, with 12 bases remaining between them. This CDR3 is 15 amino acids long. The germline CDR1 and CDR2 sequences are SGHRS and YFSETQ. CDR3 coding DNA: TGCGCCAGCAGCTTGGACCTCACCCCAGCCTACGAGCAGTACTTC. Translation: CASSLDLTPAYEQYF.

The chain employs TRBV6-5 and TRBJ2-7; D is unresolved. Germline loops: CDR1 MNHEY, CDR2 SVGAGI. The CDR3 runs to 13 residues. The V and J ends lost 2 bases and 6 bases respectively, with 11 bases between them. CDR3 sequence: CASSYRGSSEQYF. CDR3 in DNA: TGTGCCAGCAGTTACCGCGGCAGTTCCGAGCAGTACTTC.

The chain uses TRBV24-1 and TRBJ2-2, with TRBD1 matching 7 bases. The germline gives CDR1 KGHDR, CDR2 SFDVKD. V lost 6 bases and J lost 7; bases outside the gene matches: 13. CDR3 length: 16 residues. The CDR3 nucleotides are TGTGCCACCAGTCCTCGGGACAGAAGTTTCGGCGGGGAGCTGTTTTTT. Protein: CATSPRDRSFGGELFF.

The chain has TRBV27 and TRBJ1-2; D ambiguous. Germline V CDR1 and CDR2: MNHEY, SMNVEV (reference sequence). The CDR3 is made up of 14 amino acids. V lost 5 bases and J 3 bases, leaving 13 bases between the germline ends. The CDR3 DNA follows: TGTGCCAGCAGTCTTTCAACAGCCCACTATGGCTACACCTTC. Protein: CASSLSTAHYGYTF.

The chain couples TRBV7-9 to TRBJ1-3; the D gene is possibly TRBD1 (5 bases). Germline V gives CDR1 SEHNR, CDR2 FQNEAQ (reference sequence). CDR3 length equals 14 residues. Trimming pared 3 bases from V and 2 bases from J, leaving 8 bases between. The CDR3 coding sequence is TGTGCCAGCAGCTTCAGGGCGGCTGGAAACACCATATATTTT. Translation: CASSFRAAGNTIYF.